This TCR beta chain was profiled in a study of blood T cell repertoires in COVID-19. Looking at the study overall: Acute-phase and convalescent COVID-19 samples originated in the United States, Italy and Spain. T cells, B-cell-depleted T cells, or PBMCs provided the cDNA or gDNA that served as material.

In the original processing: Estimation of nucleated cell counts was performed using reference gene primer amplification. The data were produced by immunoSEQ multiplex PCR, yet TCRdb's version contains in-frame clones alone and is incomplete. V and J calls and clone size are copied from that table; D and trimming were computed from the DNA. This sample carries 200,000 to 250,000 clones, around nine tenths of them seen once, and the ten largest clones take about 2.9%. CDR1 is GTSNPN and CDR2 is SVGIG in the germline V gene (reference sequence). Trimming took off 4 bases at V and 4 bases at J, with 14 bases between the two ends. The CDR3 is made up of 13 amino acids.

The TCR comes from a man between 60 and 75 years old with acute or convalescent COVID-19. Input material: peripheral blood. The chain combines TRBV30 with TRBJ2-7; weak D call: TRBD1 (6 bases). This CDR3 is CAWNQDREYEQYF. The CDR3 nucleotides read TGTGCCTGGAACCAGGACAGAGAGTACGAGCAGTACTTC.